The 2 T cell receptor beta chains below were found in one sample sequenced in a study of blood T cell repertoires in COVID-19. TCRdb keeps only in-frame clones here, not all; method: immunoSEQ multiplex PCR. The table shows about 50,000 clones, with around 73% occurring only once. Input material: PBMCs or T cells enriched from blood (not recorded which). Receptor source: a woman between 45 and 60 years old with acute COVID-19.

This clone was found once. The genes are TRBV11-2 and TRBJ1-2; no reliable D call. CDR3 size: 12 residues. V dropped 4 bases and J dropped 6 bases, with 9 bases sitting between them. Germline V CDR1 and CDR2: SGHAT, FQNNGV. CDR3 coding DNA: TGTGCCAGCAGCTATCTTGGAGATGGCTACACCTTC. Translating gives CASSYLGDGYTF.

The sample holds one count of this clone. The chain is built from TRBV20-1 and TRBJ2-7; D not resolved. CDR1 is DFQATT and CDR2 is SNEGSKA in the germline V gene (reference sequence). CDR3 length: 11 amino acids. The ends were cut back, 0 bases at V and 3 bases at J, with 3 bases in the middle. Written as DNA, the CDR3 is TGCAGTGCTAGAGACTTCTACGAGCAGTACTTC. Its protein is CSARDFYEQYF.